Included here is one T cell receptor beta chain sequence, with context. The CDR3 is 17 residues long. V was clipped by 4 bases and J by 1 base; unmatched bases: 4. Germline CDR1 LNHDA, CDR2 SQIVND (reference sequence). The entry originates in a study of shared clonotypes between healthy human individuals. CCR7-negative CD45RA+ TemRA cells were combined with CD45RO+ cells to form CD8 memory. Method: immunoSEQ multiplex PCR; TCRdb's copy keeps in-frame clones and lacks some. The repertoire holds approximately 400,000 clones, about 96% seen once, with 0.32% in the top ten. V gene TRBV19 combines with J gene TRBJ2-2; 12 bases line up with TRBD2. This clonotype was obtained from a young man in good health. The sample comprised memory CD8+ T cells sorted from blood. Subset denoted: CD45RO+ cells pooled with CCR7-negative TemRA cells. CDR3 bases: TGTGCCAGTAGTACGTCTAGCGGGAGGGTGAACACCGGGGAGCTGTTTTTT. It encodes CASSTSSGRVNTGELFF.